This entry features one T cell receptor (beta chain) sequence. Its cognate antigen is unknown. Germline V gene data show CDR1 as SGHDT and CDR2 as YYEEEE. The junction had 12 bases not matched to a gene; V was cut back by 4 bases and J by 3 bases. CDR3 size: 17 residues. Alongside a J-beta primer mix, a sample-barcoded 5' primer served in a second PCR lasting 7 to 11 cycles. The template-switch adaptor was a 5' adaptor with 12 random nucleotides. It tagged each cDNA molecule. Each sample provided no less than 3 million CDR3-containing paired-end reads. TCRdb analysed the 5' RACE reads with MiXCR anew, one entry per CDR3 protein. The repertoire holds 1.5 million to 2 million distinct CDR3 sequences, with 39% as singletons. This entry comes from a study of blood T cells in healthy people across ages. Study-wide findings and caveats: Diversity estimates from one million T cells were considered underestimates. Unsorted PBMC input precluded a conclusive naive versus antigen-experienced comparison.

Sequences were obtained from blood. The rearrangement uses TRBV5-6 and TRBJ1-1; the match to TRBD1 covers 10 bases. This TCR came from a human donor in good health. The CDR3 spells CASSPTWRTGGDTEAFF. Here the CDR3 DNA reads TGTGCCAGCAGCCCGACATGGAGGACAGGGGGGGACACTGAAGCTTTCTTT. Complete variable domain (other parts from reference TRBV5-6 and TRBJ1-1): DAGVTQSPTHLIKTRGQQVTLRCSPKSGHDTVSWYQQALGQGPQFIFQYYEEEERQRGNFPDRFSGHQFPNYSSELNVNALLLGDSALYLCASSPTWRTGGDTEAFFGQGTRLTVV.